This T cell receptor (beta chain) was sequenced during a study of blood T cell repertoires in COVID-19. Overall study context: PBMCs, B-cell-depleted T cells, or T cells provided the cDNA or gDNA that made up the material.

The CDR3 is 13 residues long. J was trimmed by 4 bases and V by 7 bases; bases with no gene match: 4. Germline assignment: CDR1 MGHDK and CDR2 SYGVNS. Two negative PCRs, clearance, or symptom resolution had been documented for recovered Cohort 3 donors. This table comes from immunoSEQ multiplex PCR, and its TCRdb copy is limited to in-frame clones, with some not included. In the table there are some 170,000 clones, 80% to 90% of which are singletons. The sequence came from a man over 45 who had recovered from COVID-19. What was sequenced was PBMCs or T cells enriched from blood (not recorded which). The J gene is TRBJ2-3, the V gene TRBV25-1, with 8 bases that match TRBD1. The CDR3 here is CASNDRGPDTQYF. The CDR3 bases are TGTGCCAGCAATGACAGGGGCCCAGATACGCAGTATTTT. Variable domain in full (rest from reference TRBV25-1 and TRBJ2-3): EADIYQTPRYLVIGTGKKITLECSQTMGHDKMYWYQQDPGMELHLIHYSYGVNSTEKGDLSSESTVSRIRTEHFPLTLESARPSHTSQYLCASNDRGPDTQYFGPGTRLTVL.